These T cell receptor beta chains were read from a single sample in a study of T-cell memory formation after mild COVID-19. TCRdb re-called the 5' RACE reads through MiXCR, storing one row per CDR3 protein. The repertoire holds about 560,000 distinct CDR3 sequences, with approximately 21% as singletons. Sequencing was performed on PBMCs or a T cell subset sorted from them (not recorded which). These receptors were collected from an adult woman who had mild COVID-19 (a few samples of this study predate the infection). Cell type and time point are not known. CDR3s include the opening cysteine and the closing phenylalanine or tryptophan. D genes are given only for firm matches. Size is omitted from some rows. Given values are once, few, many or a class for expanded clones.

J | size | V | D | CDR3 | DNA
TRBJ2-3 | NA | TRBV12-3/TRBV12-4 | TRBD2 | CASSGLAGGSDTQYF | TGTGCCAGCAGTGGACTAGCGGGAGGATCAGATACGCAGTATTTT
TRBJ2-1 | NA | TRBV12-3/TRBV12-4 | NA | CASSFPLVF | TGTGCCAGCAGTTTCCCTCTAGTCTTC
TRBJ2-2 | few | TRBV6-2/TRBV6-3 | TRBD1 | CASSYTADRVLNTGELFF | TGTGCCAGCAGTTACACCGCAGACAGGGTTTTAAACACCGGGGAGCTGTTTTTT
TRBJ2-7 | NA | TRBV5-1 | TRBD2 | CASSLVSGSPYEQYF | TGCGCCAGCAGCTTGGTAAGCGGGAGCCCCTACGAGCAGTACTTC
TRBJ2-4 | NA | TRBV18 | NA | CASSPQNRQGRDKNIQYF | TGTGCCAGCTCACCACAAAATCGGCAGGGGCGCGACAAAAACATTCAGTACTTC
TRBJ2-1 | NA | TRBV7-2 | TRBD2 | CASSLEYGGGRNEQFF | TGTGCCAGCAGCTTAGAATATGGGGGAGGGCGAAATGAGCAGTTCTTC
TRBJ2-1 | NA | TRBV18 | TRBD2 | CASYLAGGSSYNEQFF | TGTGCCAGCTATCTAGCGGGCGGGAGCTCCTACAATGAGCAGTTCTTC
TRBJ2-7 | few | TRBV4-2 | TRBD2 | CASSQDFSGSVGEQYF | TGTGCCAGCAGCCAAGATTTTAGCGGGAGTGTGGGGGAGCAGTACTTC
TRBJ2-4 | many | TRBV18 | TRBD1 | CASSPRGPGQGAKNIQYF | TGTGCCAGCTCACCACGCGGACCGGGACAGGGTGCCAAAAACATTCAGTACTTC
TRBJ2-7 | NA | TRBV6-1 | TRBD1 | CASSEINRDRGDF | TGTGCCAGCAGTGAGATAAACCGGGACAGGGGAGACTTC
TRBJ1-2 | few | TRBV20-1 | NA | CSARAEGVNGYTF | TGCAGTGCTAGAGCCGAGGGGGTGAATGGCTACACCTTC
TRBJ2-3 | few | TRBV7-3 | NA | CASSPPAYTDTQYF | TGTGCCAGCAGCCCCCCCGCTTACACAGATACGCAGTATTTT
TRBJ2-2 | many | TRBV5-1 | NA | CASSLESTSGTGELFF | TGCGCCAGCAGCTTGGAGTCCACGTCCGGAACCGGGGAGCTGTTTTTT
TRBJ1-1 | NA | TRBV29-1 | NA | CSVPSGGTEAFF | TGCAGCGTACCGTCGGGGGGCACTGAAGCTTTCTTT